This TCR beta chain was found in a study of cytomegalovirus exposure and HLA in healthy donors. Study-wide results and caveats: Roughly uniform depth of sequencing across donors was assumed in presence/absence analyses. One cluster of highly shared sequence variants probably arose as a sequencing artifact.

All donors participated as healthy donors of bone marrow. CDR3 length: 14 amino acids. CDR1 and CDR2 (germline): SGHTA, FQGNSA. This PCR relied on a set of 60 Vbeta primers and 13 Jbeta primers. Produced via immunoSEQ multiplex PCR; TCRdb's table is partial and in-frame only. The profile shows about 100,000 clones, approximately 76% of them singletons. Comment on this clone: The target antigen is unknown. Germline is not matched at one junction end, which may reflect a read error.

The TCR originated in a man aged 35 to 55 in good health and CMV-seropositive. V is TRBV7-2 and J is TRBJ2-2; 10 bases are a match to TRBD2. Sequences were obtained from PBMCs. The CDR3 spells CASSVAGGVGELFF. CDR3 DNA sequence: TGTGCCAGCAGCGTAGCGGGAGGAGTCGGGGAGCTGTTTTTT. The full variable domain, its missing parts supplied by reference TRBV7-2 and TRBJ2-2, is GAGVSQSPSNKVTEKGKDVELRCDPISGHTALYWYRQSLGQGLEFLIYFQGNSAPDKSGLPSDRFSAERTGGSVSTLTIQRTQQEDSAVYLCASSVAGGVGELFFGEGSRLTVL.